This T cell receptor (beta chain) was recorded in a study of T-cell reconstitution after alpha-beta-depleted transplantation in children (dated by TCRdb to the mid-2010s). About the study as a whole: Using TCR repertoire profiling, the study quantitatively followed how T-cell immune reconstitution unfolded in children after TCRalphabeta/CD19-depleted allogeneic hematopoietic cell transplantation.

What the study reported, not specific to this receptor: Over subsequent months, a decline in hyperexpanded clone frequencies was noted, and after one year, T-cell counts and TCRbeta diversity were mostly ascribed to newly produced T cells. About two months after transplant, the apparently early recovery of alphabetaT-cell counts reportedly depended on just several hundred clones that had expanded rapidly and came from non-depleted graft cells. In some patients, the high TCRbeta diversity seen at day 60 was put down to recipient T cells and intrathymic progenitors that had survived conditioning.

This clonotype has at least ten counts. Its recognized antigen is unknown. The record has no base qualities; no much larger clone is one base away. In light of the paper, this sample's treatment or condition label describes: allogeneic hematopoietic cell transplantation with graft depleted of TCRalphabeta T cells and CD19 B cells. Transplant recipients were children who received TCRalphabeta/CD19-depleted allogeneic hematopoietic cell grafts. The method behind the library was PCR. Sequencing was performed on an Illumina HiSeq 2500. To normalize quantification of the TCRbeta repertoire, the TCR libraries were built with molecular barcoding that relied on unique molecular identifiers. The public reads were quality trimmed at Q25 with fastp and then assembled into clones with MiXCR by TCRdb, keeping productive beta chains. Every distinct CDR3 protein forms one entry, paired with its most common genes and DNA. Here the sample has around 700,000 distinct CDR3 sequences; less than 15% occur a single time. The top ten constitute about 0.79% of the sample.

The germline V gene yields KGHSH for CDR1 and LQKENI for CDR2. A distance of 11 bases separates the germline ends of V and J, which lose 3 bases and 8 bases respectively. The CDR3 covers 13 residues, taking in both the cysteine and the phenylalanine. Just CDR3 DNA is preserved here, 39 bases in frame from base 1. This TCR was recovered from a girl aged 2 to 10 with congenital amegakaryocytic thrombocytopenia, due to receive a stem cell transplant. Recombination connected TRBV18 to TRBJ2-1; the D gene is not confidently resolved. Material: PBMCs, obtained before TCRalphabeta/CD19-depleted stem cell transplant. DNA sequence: TGTGCCAGCTCACCTCAGACGTCGGATGAGCAGTTCTTC. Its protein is CASSPQTSDEQFF. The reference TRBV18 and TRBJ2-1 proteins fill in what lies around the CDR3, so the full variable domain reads NAGVMQNPRHLVRRRGQEARLRCSPMKGHSHVYWYRQLPEEGLKFMVYLQKENIIDESGMPKERFSAEFPKEGPSILRIQQVVRGDSAAYFCASSPQTSDEQFFGPGTRLTVL.